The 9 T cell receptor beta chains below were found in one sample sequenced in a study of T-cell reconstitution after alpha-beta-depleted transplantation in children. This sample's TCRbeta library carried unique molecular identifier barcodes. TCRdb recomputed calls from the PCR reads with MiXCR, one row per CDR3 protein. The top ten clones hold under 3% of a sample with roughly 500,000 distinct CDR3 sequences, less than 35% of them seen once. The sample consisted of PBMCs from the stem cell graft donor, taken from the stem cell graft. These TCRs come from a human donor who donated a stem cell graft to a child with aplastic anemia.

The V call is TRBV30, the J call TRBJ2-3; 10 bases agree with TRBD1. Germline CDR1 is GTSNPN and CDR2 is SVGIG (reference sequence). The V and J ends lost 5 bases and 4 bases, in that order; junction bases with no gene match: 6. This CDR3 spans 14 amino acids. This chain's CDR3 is CAWGGTGVADTQYF. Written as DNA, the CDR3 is TGTGCCTGGGGAGGGACAGGGGTCGCAGATACGCAGTATTTT.

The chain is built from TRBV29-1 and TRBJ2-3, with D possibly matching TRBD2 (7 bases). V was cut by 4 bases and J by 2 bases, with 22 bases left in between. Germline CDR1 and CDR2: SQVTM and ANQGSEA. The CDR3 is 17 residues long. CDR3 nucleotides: TGCAGCGTTGTGGAGAGGGCGGGGGCGCGGGTCACAGATACGCAGTATTTT. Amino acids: CSVVERAGARVTDTQYF.

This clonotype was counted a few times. The CDR3, as DNA: TGTGCCAGCAACCACGGGCGGGAGGGGTTAGAGACCCAGTACTTC. Translated, it gives CASNHGREGLETQYF. The J gene is TRBJ2-5, the V gene TRBV2; TRBD2 agrees at 9 bases. V was clipped by 7 bases and J by 4 bases; unmatched bases: 10. This CDR3 spans 15 amino acids. Per germline, CDR1 SNHLY and CDR2 FYNNEI.

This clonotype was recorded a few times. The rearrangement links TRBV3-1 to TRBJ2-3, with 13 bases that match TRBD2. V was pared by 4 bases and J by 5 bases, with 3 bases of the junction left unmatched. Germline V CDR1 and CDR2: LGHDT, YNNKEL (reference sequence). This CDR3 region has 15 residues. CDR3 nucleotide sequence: TGTGCCAGCAGCCTCGGACTAGCGGGAGAAGATACGCAGTATTTT. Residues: CASSLGLAGEDTQYF.

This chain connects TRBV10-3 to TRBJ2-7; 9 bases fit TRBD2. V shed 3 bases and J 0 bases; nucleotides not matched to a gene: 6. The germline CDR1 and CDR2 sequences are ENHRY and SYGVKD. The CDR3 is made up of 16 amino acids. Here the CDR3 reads CAISDSGSSVSYEQYF. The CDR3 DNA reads TGTGCCATCAGTGATAGCGGGAGTTCGGTCTCCTACGAGCAGTACTTC.

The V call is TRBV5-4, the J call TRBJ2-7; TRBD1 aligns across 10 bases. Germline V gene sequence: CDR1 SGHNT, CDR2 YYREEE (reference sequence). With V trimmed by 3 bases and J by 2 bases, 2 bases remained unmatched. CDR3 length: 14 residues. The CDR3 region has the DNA TGTGCCAGCAGCTATGGGACAGGGGCCTACGAGCAGTACTTC. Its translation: CASSYGTGAYEQYF. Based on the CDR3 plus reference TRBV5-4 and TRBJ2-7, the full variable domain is ETGVTQSPTHLIKTRGQQVTLRCSSQSGHNTVSWYQQALGQGPQFIFQYYREEENGRGNFPPRFSGLQFPNYSSELNVNALELDDSALYLCASSYGTGAYEQYFGPGTRLTVT.

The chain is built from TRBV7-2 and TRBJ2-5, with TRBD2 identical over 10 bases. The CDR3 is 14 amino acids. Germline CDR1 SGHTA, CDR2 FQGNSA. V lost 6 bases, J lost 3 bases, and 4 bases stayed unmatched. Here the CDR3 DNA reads TGTGCCAGCAGAGCTGGGACTAGCGAAGAGACCCAGTACTTC. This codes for CASRAGTSEETQYF.

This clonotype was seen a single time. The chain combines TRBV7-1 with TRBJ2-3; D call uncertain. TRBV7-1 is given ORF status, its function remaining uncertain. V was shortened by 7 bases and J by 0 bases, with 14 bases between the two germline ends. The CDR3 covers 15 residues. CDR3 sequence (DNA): TGTGCCAGCACCGCGACGGCCTCTAGCACAGATACGCAGTATTTT. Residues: CASTATASSTDTQYF.

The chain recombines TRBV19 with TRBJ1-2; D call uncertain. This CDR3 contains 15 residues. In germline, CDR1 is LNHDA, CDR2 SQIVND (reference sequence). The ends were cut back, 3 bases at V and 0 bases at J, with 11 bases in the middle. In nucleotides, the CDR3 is TGTGCCAGTAGTATGAGGCGGGAAGCTAACTATGGCTACACCTTC. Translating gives CASSMRREANYGYTF.